This T cell receptor beta chain was recorded in a study of shared clonotypes between healthy human individuals. Clones were sequenced by immunoSEQ multiplex PCR, and TCRdb holds only the in-frame ones, with some missing. The table includes some 2.1 million clones, roughly 95% detected once. Turning to this clone: This sample includes further DNA sequences coding for the same CDR3.

Cells designated naive CD8 were CD45RO-negative and were positively selected for CCR7, with terminally differentiated effector memory CD45RA+ cells excluded. This clonotype was sampled from a man younger than 35 in good health. Sequenced sample: naive CD8+ T cells sorted from blood.

Here the CDR3 DNA reads TGTGCCAGCAGCGGGGGGCTGGACAGCACAGATACGCAGTATTTT. Its translation is CASSGGLDSTDTQYF. The chain joins TRBV9 to TRBJ2-3, with D tentatively TRBD1 (6 bases). The CDR3 contains 15 residues. CDR1 and CDR2 from the germline V gene are SGDLS and YYNGEE. V gave up 3 bases and J gave up 0 bases, with 11 bases separating them.